What follows are 14 T cell receptor beta chains derived from one specimen sequenced in a study of CD8 T cells in Susac syndrome. RNA, at about 0.5 to 1 ug, was reverse transcribed with random hexamers. TCRdb called the immunoSEQ multiplex PCR reads again in MiXCR, with one record for every CDR3 protein. Found here are approximately 160,000 distinct CDR3 sequences, about 92% of them singletons; the top ten hold roughly 0.08%. The sample comprised CD4+ T cells from PBMCs. The receptor set was obtained from a human donor in good health.

The chain joins TRBV9 to TRBJ2-1; tentative D call: TRBD2 (5 bases). CDR1 SGDLS and CDR2 YYNGEE come from the germline V gene. The length of the CDR3 is 14 residues. The V gene lost 4 bases and the J gene lost 5 bases, with 13 bases spanning the gap. The CDR3 is CASSLEVTHNEQFF. CDR3 nucleotide sequence: TGTGCCAGCAGCTTGGAGGTTACCCACAATGAGCAGTTCTTC.

This chain uses TRBV7-2 with TRBJ1-3; unclear D gene. Germline CDR1 and CDR2: SGHTA and FQGNSA. The V and J ends lost 0 bases and 0 bases respectively, with 6 bases between them. The CDR3 has 15 amino acids. The CDR3 region has the DNA TGTGCCAGCAGCTTAGCCTGGAGCTCTGGAAACACCATATATTTT. This sequence encodes CASSLAWSSGNTIYF. The full variable domain, its missing parts supplied by reference TRBV7-2 and TRBJ1-3, is GAGVSQSPSNKVTEKGKDVELRCDPISGHTALYWYRQSLGQGLEFLIYFQGNSAPDKSGLPSDRFSAERTGGSVSTLTIQRTQQEDSAVYLCASSLAWSSGNTIYFGEGSWLTVV.

The chain employs TRBV7-9 and TRBJ2-1, with TRBD2 identical over 8 bases. J gave up 6 bases and V 5 bases, and 15 bases lay outside the gene matches. The CDR3 contains 17 residues. Germline assignment: CDR1 SEHNR and CDR2 FQNEAQ (reference sequence). CDR3 DNA: TGTGCCAGCAGCGAACGGGGGGGTAGCGGGACGGTCAATGAGCAGTTCTTC. Residues: CASSERGGSGTVNEQFF.

The chain couples TRBV6-5 to TRBJ1-1; the match to TRBD1 covers 7 bases. CDR1 is MNHEY and CDR2 is SVGAGI in the germline V gene. V was clipped by 7 bases and J by 5 bases; unmatched bases: 10. This CDR3 is built from 14 residues. The CDR3 here is CASIKQGRGTEAFF. CDR3 DNA: TGTGCCAGCATTAAACAGGGGCGAGGAACTGAAGCTTTCTTT.

The rearrangement joins TRBV11-1 to TRBJ2-1, with TRBD2 matching over 10 bases. Germline V lookup: CDR1 SGHAT, CDR2 FQDESV (reference sequence). The trim removed 2 bases at V and 7 bases at J, leaving 20 bases unmatched. The CDR3 runs 20 residues. CDR3 amino acids: CASSLRVFDPGTSDPNEQFF. The CDR3 region has the DNA TGTGCCAGCAGCTTACGGGTTTTTGATCCCGGGACTAGCGATCCGAATGAGCAGTTCTTC.

This clonotype was counted once. In DNA, the CDR3 is TGTGCCAGCAGCGTAGATCCAGGGGATGAGCAGTTCTTC. Its protein product is CASSVDPGDEQFF. The chain combines TRBV9 with TRBJ2-1; maybe TRBD1 (6 bases). This CDR3 is built from 13 residues. Germline V gene data show CDR1 as SGDLS and CDR2 as YYNGEE. The V gene lost 0 bases and the J gene lost 8 bases, with 9 bases spanning the gap.

The chain has TRBV6-1 and TRBJ1-1; the match to TRBD1 covers 7 bases. The CDR3 runs 17 residues. V lost 5 bases to trimming and J lost 1 base; unmatched junction nucleotides: 13. Germline CDR1 reads MNHNS; CDR2 reads SASEGT. The DNA of the CDR3 is TGTGCCAGCAGTCCCTATGGGGGGGGACAGACGAACACTGAAGCTTTCTTT. It specifies CASSPYGGGQTNTEAFF.

This clonotype was counted a single time. This chain joins TRBV7-3 and TRBJ2-3; 15 bases agree with TRBD2. From germline, CDR1 is SGHTA and CDR2 FQGTGA. The V and J ends lost 5 bases and 2 bases, in that order; junction bases with no gene match: 8. This CDR3 comprises 18 residues. CDR3 protein: CASSRIGLAGGFTDTQYF. CDR3 nucleotides: TGTGCCAGCAGCCGGATCGGACTAGCGGGAGGGTTCACAGATACGCAGTATTTT.

The J gene is TRBJ2-5, the V gene TRBV4-1; 7 nucleotides line up with TRBD1. The V gene's germline CDR1 is MGHRA and CDR2 YSYEKL. CDR3 length: 17 residues. J lost 2 bases, V lost 0 bases, and 9 bases had no gene match. CDR3 DNA: TGCGCCAGCAGCCAAGAGTTCAAATGGGACAGTCAAGAGACCCAGTACTTC. Its translation: CASSQEFKWDSQETQYF.

The count of this clonotype is one. V and J are TRBV7-2 and TRBJ2-2; either TRBD1 or TRBD2 may fit D (6 bases each). CDR1 and CDR2 from the germline V gene are SGHTA and FQGNSA. This CDR3 comprises 14 residues. The germline V and J ends were trimmed by 5 bases and 4 bases, with 11 bases remaining between them. The CDR3 DNA sequence: TGTGCCAGCAGCCCGGGGGCCTTCACCGGGGAGCTGTTTTTT. The encoded protein is CASSPGAFTGELFF.

J is TRBJ1-4 and V is TRBV18, with a possible D match to TRBD1 (5 bases). CDR3 length equals 13 residues. The germline CDR1 and CDR2 sequences are KGHSH and LQKENI. The V end lost 3 bases, the J end lost 8 bases, and 10 bases lay between the germline ends. CDR3 nucleotide sequence: TGTGCCAGCTCACCGACGGACACCGAAAAACTGTTTTTT. It codes for CASSPTDTEKLFF. The complete variable domain, with remaining parts taken from reference TRBV18 and TRBJ1-4, reads NAGVMQNPRHLVRRRGQEARLRCSPMKGHSHVYWYRQLPEEGLKFMVYLQKENIIDESGMPKERFSAEFPKEGPSILRIQQVVRGDSAAYFCASSPTDTEKLFFGSGTQLSVL.

This chain uses TRBV19 with TRBJ2-7, with TRBD1 matching 9 bases. The CDR3 runs to 16 residues. Germline CDR1 reads LNHDA; CDR2 reads SQIVND (reference sequence). V dropped 3 bases and J dropped 5; count of bases not matched to a gene: 11. CDR3 sequence: CASSIPLGTGNHEQYF. In DNA form, the CDR3 reads TGTGCCAGTAGTATTCCCCTCGGGACAGGGAACCACGAGCAGTACTTC. The full variable domain, with the rest looked up from reference TRBV19 and TRBJ2-7, is DGGITQSPKYLFRKEGQNVTLSCEQNLNHDAMYWYRQDPGQGLRLIYYSQIVNDFQKGDIAEGYSVSREKKESFPLTVTSAQKNPTAFYLCASSIPLGTGNHEQYFGPGTRLTVT.

The V call is TRBV20-1, the J call TRBJ2-5; D unresolved. The V end lost 6 bases, the J end lost 9 bases, and 14 bases lay between the germline ends. Germline CDR1 reads DFQATT; CDR2 reads SNEGSKA (reference sequence). The CDR3 has 11 residues. The CDR3 DNA reads as TGCAGTGCCAGCACACAGCAGGCCCAGTACTTC. Translated: CSASTQQAQYF.

This clonotype appeared once. The chain is built from TRBV7-9 and TRBJ2-1; unclear D gene. With 5 bases removed from V and 3 bases from J, the gap between germline ends came to 8 bases. The CDR3 contains 13 residues. Germline CDR1 is SEHNR and CDR2 is FQNEAQ (reference sequence). The CDR3 DNA follows: TGTGCCAGCAGCCGACAAAGCTACAATGAGCAGTTCTTC. Amino acids: CASSRQSYNEQFF.